This passage covers 7 T cell receptor beta chains from one sample sequenced in a study of beta chain features in type 1 diabetes. Sequenced material consisted of expressed TCRB transcripts (all of the isolated RNA was reverse transcribed). TCRdb's table, derived via immunoSEQ multiplex PCR, lists solely in-frame clones and lacks some. The profile covers roughly 500,000 clones, with 25% to 35% appearing a single time and around 0.065% taken by the ten largest. The source material was naive CD4+ T cells from blood. The receptor set was obtained from a man aged 18 to 29 in good health.

This chain connects TRBV28 to TRBJ1-1; no firm D call. Deletions cut 2 bases from V and 8 bases from J, with 9 bases between. This CDR3 has 12 amino acids. The germline V gene encodes CDR1 MDHEN and CDR2 SYDVKM. CDR3: CASSLRFREAFF. The CDR3 DNA sequence: TGTGCCAGCAGTTTAAGGTTCAGGGAAGCTTTCTTT.

The rearrangement links TRBV11-2 to TRBJ2-5; TRBD2 aligns across 8 bases. The CDR3 has 15 amino acids. The V gene end was trimmed by 1 base and the J gene end by 4 bases; junction bases not matched to a gene: 5. The germline CDR1 and CDR2 sequences are SGHAT and FQNNGV. The CDR3: CASSLVSGIGETQYF. In nucleotides, the CDR3 is TGTGCCAGCAGCTTAGTTAGCGGGATAGGAGAGACCCAGTACTTC.

This clone showed up just a few times. V gene TRBV2 combines with J gene TRBJ2-2, with no clear D. Germline loops: CDR1 SNHLY, CDR2 FYNNEI. The V and J ends lost 6 bases and 5 bases respectively, with 10 bases between them. The CDR3 length is 13 residues. The CDR3 is CASSSDWTGELFF. DNA for the CDR3: TGTGCCAGCAGCTCTGACTGGACCGGGGAGCTGTTTTTT.

This clone was seen a single time. J is TRBJ2-7 and V is TRBV18; D unclear. The length of the CDR3 is 15 residues. Trimming removed 9 bases at V and 3 bases at J, with 21 bases between. CDR1 KGHSH and CDR2 LQKENI come from the germline V gene. CDR3 loop: CASFDGSGKLYEQYF. CDR3 nucleotide sequence: TGTGCCAGTTTCGATGGGTCCGGCAAACTCTACGAGCAGTACTTC.

V and J are TRBV9 and TRBJ2-1; 9 bases fit TRBD2. V trimming: 0 bases; J trimming: 7 bases; junction bases outside the gene matches: 8. This CDR3 region has 16 residues. Germline assignment: CDR1 SGDLS and CDR2 YYNGEE. DNA for the CDR3: TGTGCCAGCAGCGTAGGGTATCTAGCGGGAAAAAATGAGCAGTTCTTC. Translated, it gives CASSVGYLAGKNEQFF. The full variable domain, rest sourced from reference TRBV9 and TRBJ2-1, is DSGVTQTPKHLITATGQRVTLRCSPRSGDLSVYWYQQSLDQGLQFLIQYYNGEERAKGNILERFSAQQFPDLHSELNLSSLELGDSALYFCASSVGYLAGKNEQFFGPGTRLTVL.

A note on this clone: The same CDR3 is also encoded by other DNA sequences in this sample. This rearrangement joins TRBV9 to TRBJ2-3; D is uncertain. Between the trimmed V and J ends, which lost 2 bases and 0 bases, there was a span of 7 bases. CDR3 length: 14 residues. The germline CDR1 and CDR2 sequences are SGDLS and YYNGEE. CDR3 in amino acids: CASSVGSSTDTQYF. Written as DNA, the CDR3 is TGTGCCAGCAGCGTGGGAAGCAGCACAGATACGCAGTATTTT.

This clone was found a few times. The junction shows a germline mismatch at one end, possibly a read error. CDR3 amino acids: CASTLSGGNYEQYF. The CDR3 DNA is TGTGCCAGCACCTTAAGTGGGGGCAACTACGAGCAGTACTTC. The genes are TRBV7-2 and TRBJ2-7; a weak D match, TRBD1 (6 bases). Germline CDR1 reads SGHTA; CDR2 reads FQGNSA. The CDR3 has 14 amino acids.